The 14 T cell receptor beta chains in this list originate from one sample, sequenced in a study of identical twins. Each CDR3 protein gets one entry after TCRdb re-called the 5' RACE reads with MiXCR. This sample has approximately 530,000 distinct CDR3 sequences; approximately 20% occur once, and the top ten carry around 0.48%. These data also formed part of another study, on yellow fever vaccine responses in identical twins.

Sequenced sample: CD4+ T cells sorted from blood. The receptor source for this set is a young woman in good health.

This clonotype was detected many times. The DNA of the CDR3 is TGTGCCAGCAGTTTGGGACAGCTCACCGGGGAGCTGTTTTTT. Protein: CASSLGQLTGELFF. J is TRBJ2-2 and V is TRBV12-3 or TRBV12-4; 7 nucleotides align to TRBD1. The V and J ends lost 3 bases and 4 bases, in that order; junction bases with no gene match: 2. The CDR3 runs to 14 residues.

The chain has TRBV2 and TRBJ2-7; 10 bases are shared with TRBD1. Trimming at V came to 3 bases and at J to 4 bases, leaving 6 bases not matched to a gene. CDR1 and CDR2 from the germline V gene are SNHLY and FYNNEI. The CDR3 totals 15 residues. This CDR3 reads CASSEETGGWYEQYV. For the CDR3, the DNA is TGTGCCAGCAGTGAGGAGACAGGGGGCTGGTACGAGCAGTACGTC.

This clonotype was detected a few times. The chain employs TRBV9 and TRBJ2-7; 13 nucleotides agree with TRBD2. The CDR3 spans 14 residues. Germline V lookup: CDR1 SGDLS, CDR2 YYNGEE. J lost 5 bases, V lost 3 bases, and 2 bases had no gene match. As DNA, the CDR3 is TGTGCCAGCAGCGCCGGGACTAGCGGGGACGAGCAGTACTTC. It translates to CASSAGTSGDEQYF. The full variable domain, rest sourced from reference TRBV9 and TRBJ2-7, is DSGVTQTPKHLITATGQRVTLRCSPRSGDLSVYWYQQSLDQGLQFLIQYYNGEERAKGNILERFSAQQFPDLHSELNLSSLELGDSALYFCASSAGTSGDEQYFGPGTRLTVT.

This clonotype occurred a few times. V is TRBV12-3 or TRBV12-4 and J is TRBJ2-1; 8 bases map to TRBD1. V gave up 5 bases and J gave up 3 bases; unmatched junction bases: 9. The CDR3 runs to 16 residues. The CDR3 DNA is TGTGCCAGCAGTGATCATGACAGGGGCCTCTACAATGAGCAGTTCTTC. This encodes CASSDHDRGLYNEQFF.

V and J are TRBV5-1 and TRBJ2-3; 9 bases match TRBD1. With 4 bases clipped from V and 3 bases from J, the junction kept 6 bases outside the gene matches. Germline loops: CDR1 SGHRS, CDR2 YFSETQ. The CDR3 sequence is 15 residues long. CDR3 DNA sequence: TGCGCCAGCAGCGGAGGGACAGGGTGGACAGATACGCAGTATTTT. Translated: CASSGGTGWTDTQYF.

The V and J genes are TRBV18 and TRBJ2-1; a possible D gene is TRBD1 (7 bases). Germline CDR1 is KGHSH and CDR2 is LQKENI. V was pared by 1 base and J by 0 bases, with 16 bases between. CDR3 size: 18 residues. DNA for the CDR3: TGTGCCAGCTCACCACTAGGGGGCGCGGGACTCTCCTACAATGAGCAGTTCTTC. Amino acids: CASSPLGGAGLSYNEQFF.

The V call is TRBV9, the J call TRBJ2-1; possibly TRBD1 for D (7 bases). Germline values: CDR1 SGDLS, CDR2 YYNGEE. Trimming removed 3 bases at V and 5 bases at J, with 15 bases between. This CDR3 is built from 15 residues. CDR3 coding DNA: TGTGCCAGCAGCGGAGGGGGGACAGTAAACAATGAGCAGTTCTTC. This encodes CASSGGGTVNNEQFF.

This clonotype was seen a handful of times. This chain uses TRBV19 with TRBJ2-1; the D gene is possibly TRBD2 (5 bases). The CDR3 consists of 13 residues. Germline V CDR1 and CDR2: LNHDA, SQIVND (reference sequence). With 10 bases removed from V and 1 base from J, the gap between germline ends came to 11 bases. The CDR3 is CATEGGSYNEQFF. The CDR3 nucleotides read TGTGCCACAGAGGGCGGATCCTACAATGAGCAGTTCTTC.

This clonotype was observed a few times. The genes are TRBV4-1 and TRBJ2-3, with 13 bases that match TRBD2. The CDR3 is 18 residues long. The ends lost 3 bases at V and 4 bases at J; junction bases unmatched: 10. Germline values: CDR1 MGHRA, CDR2 YSYEKL. The CDR3 loop is CASSHYRTSGGASDTQYF. The CDR3 region has the DNA TGCGCCAGCAGCCACTACCGAACTAGCGGGGGGGCCTCAGATACGCAGTATTTT.

The CDR3 nucleotides are TGCGCCAGCAGCTTGGTGGGTAGCGGGGACGGAGAGACCCAGTACTTC. It is translated as CASSLVGSGDGETQYF. The chain employs TRBV5-1 and TRBJ2-5; 8 bases are a match to TRBD2. The germline V gene encodes CDR1 SGHRS and CDR2 YFSETQ. This CDR3 region has 16 residues. V lost 0 bases, J lost 4 bases, and 8 bases stayed unmatched. The whole variable domain, filled in from reference TRBV5-1 and TRBJ2-5, reads KAGVTQTPRYLIKTRGQQVTLSCSPISGHRSVSWYQQTPGQGLQFLFEYFSETQRNKGNFPGRFSGRQFSNSRSEMNVSTLELGDSALYLCASSLVGSGDGETQYFGPGTRLLVL.

V is TRBV10-3 and J is TRBJ2-1, with D unresolved. The CDR3 has 18 residues. Germline V gene data show CDR1 as ENHRY and CDR2 as SYGVKD. Trimming stripped 0 bases from V and 1 base from J, with 16 bases between. The CDR3 sequence: CAISESRKTAKSYNEQFF. CDR3 nucleotide sequence: TGTGCCATCAGTGAGTCGAGAAAAACAGCGAAGTCCTACAATGAGCAGTTCTTC.

The chain uses TRBV7-2 and TRBJ1-6, with D tentatively TRBD1 (6 bases). The CDR3 is made up of 12 amino acids. Looked up from germline, CDR1 is SGHTA and CDR2 is FQGNSA. The V end was cut by 5 bases, the J end by 10 bases, with 9 bases between. CDR3: CASSPGVSPLHF. CDR3 nucleotides: TGTGCCAGCAGCCCAGGGGTATCACCCCTCCACTTT.

The chain is built from TRBV4-1 and TRBJ2-1; possibly TRBD1 for D (6 bases). The CDR3 sequence is 12 residues long. Germline lookup yields CDR1 MGHRA and CDR2 YSYEKL. The V and J ends lost 8 bases and 9 bases respectively, with 14 bases between them. The CDR3 sequence is CASWKVGGEQFF. CDR3 nucleotides: TGCGCCAGCTGGAAGGTAGGGGGTGAGCAGTTCTTC.

This clonotype has a handful of counts. The gene calls are TRBV28 and TRBJ2-3; the D is unclear. CDR3 size: 15 residues. Germline V gives CDR1 MDHEN, CDR2 SYDVKM. Trimming cost V 5 bases and J 2 bases, with 14 bases left between them. The CDR3 protein is CASSPPLQATDTQYF. The CDR3 DNA follows: TGTGCCAGCAGTCCCCCCCTGCAGGCCACAGATACGCAGTATTTT.